These T cell receptor beta chains were read from a single sample in a study of regulatory dendritic cells for organ transplantation. These receptors have no known antigen. The protocol was immunoSEQ multiplex PCR, while the TCRdb copy is restricted to in-frame clones and leaves out a portion. The sample shows around 7,400 clones, roughly two thirds of them seen only once. The sample was memory CD4+ T cells from blood cultured with dendritic cells. The receptors shown here come from a human donor in good health. Each CDR3 is given with its conserved first and last residue. The D gene is left open where the match is weak. Clone size, where shown, is once, few, many, or a class for clones that have expanded.

DNA: TGTGCCAGCAGCTTCGGACAGGAGTATGGCTACACCTTC; CDR3: CASSFGQEYGYTF; J: TRBJ1-2; D: TRBD1; V: TRBV5-4; size: .
DNA: TGTGCCAGCAGCGCCTTAGCGGGGGGCGCAAAAGAGACCCAGTACTTC; CDR3: CASSALAGGAKETQYF; J: TRBJ2-5; D: TRBD2; V: TRBV9; size: .
DNA: TGCAGCGTTGAAATTGGGCAGAACTATGGCTACACCTTC; CDR3: CSVEIGQNYGYTF; J: TRBJ1-2; D: .; V: TRBV29-1; size: .
DNA: TGTGCCAGCAGCCTCGAGGGCGGCGACTACGAACAGTACTTC; CDR3: CASSLEGGDYEQYF; J: TRBJ2-7; D: .; V: TRBV7-3; size: .
DNA: TGTGCCAGCAGGGACAGGGGAAGGGAGCAGTACTTC; CDR3: CASRDRGREQYF; J: TRBJ2-7; D: TRBD1; V: TRBV6-5; size: .
DNA: TGCGCCAGCAGCGTAGGACAGGGGAATTTAGAGACCCAGTACTTC; CDR3: CASSVGQGNLETQYF; J: TRBJ2-5; D: TRBD1; V: TRBV5-1; size: once
DNA: TGTGCCATCAGTGACCCGCTTGGGGGGAATGGCTACACCTTC; CDR3: CAISDPLGGNGYTF; J: TRBJ1-2; D: .; V: TRBV10-3; size: .
DNA: TGTGCCAGCAGCTTGATCCAGGGAATGGTTCAGCCCCAGCATTTT; CDR3: CASSLIQGMVQPQHF; J: TRBJ1-5; D: .; V: TRBV5-5; size: .
DNA: TGTGCCAGCAGCTTCCGGACAGGGGTGTCTGGAAACACCATATATTTT; CDR3: CASSFRTGVSGNTIYF; J: TRBJ1-3; D: TRBD1; V: TRBV14; size: .
DNA: TGTGCCAGCAGCTACCAGACAGGGATTAATGAAAAACTGTTTTTT; CDR3: CASSYQTGINEKLFF; J: TRBJ1-4; D: TRBD1; V: TRBV7-8; size: once
DNA: TGCGCCAGCAGCCAAGCCGGGACAGAGAATGAAAAACTGTTTTTT; CDR3: CASSQAGTENEKLFF; J: TRBJ1-4; D: TRBD1; V: TRBV5-1; size: medium-sized
DNA: TGTGCCAGCAGTGAGATTCTAGGAACTGAAGCTTTCTTT; CDR3: CASSEILGTEAFF; J: TRBJ1-1; D: .; V: TRBV6-1; size: once
DNA: TGTGCCAGCAGCTCGGACAGCGCGAACACCGGGGAGCTGTTTTTT; CDR3: CASSSDSANTGELFF; J: TRBJ2-2; D: .; V: TRBV5-4; size: .
DNA: TGTGCCAGCGGCCGGACACGTAACACTGAAGCTTTCTTT; CDR3: CASGRTRNTEAFF; J: TRBJ1-1; D: .; V: TRBV11-2; size: .
DNA: TGTGCCAGCAGTGCCACAGGGGATGGCTACACCTTC; CDR3: CASSATGDGYTF; J: TRBJ1-2; D: TRBD1; V: TRBV2; size: .
DNA: TGTGCCAGCAGCGTTCAGCGGGGGGGCACGAGGAATGAGCAGTTCTTC; CDR3: CASSVQRGGTRNEQFF; J: TRBJ2-1; D: TRBD2; V: TRBV5-6; size: .
DNA: TGCGCCAGCAGCCAAGATAGCGGCGACAGTAGCTCCTATAATTCACCCCTCCACTTT; CDR3: CASSQDSGDSSSYNSPLHF; J: TRBJ1-6; D: .; V: TRBV4-1; size: .
DNA: TGTGCCAGCAGCCTCGCCTTCAACGGTGGCTACACCTTC; CDR3: CASSLAFNGGYTF; J: TRBJ1-2; D: .; V: TRBV7-2; size: once
DNA: TGTGCCAGCGGGGAGAGCTCCTACAATGAGCAGTTCTTC; CDR3: CASGESSYNEQFF; J: TRBJ2-1; D: .; V: TRBV4-2; size: .
DNA: TGTGCCAGCAGCTCCGGGTTGGCCCAGTACTTC; CDR3: CASSSGLAQYF; J: TRBJ2-5; D: .; V: TRBV7-2; size: few
DNA: TGCGCCAGCAGCTTGGGACTGCAGCCAGCTAACTATGGCTACACCTTC; CDR3: CASSLGLQPANYGYTF; J: TRBJ1-2; D: .; V: TRBV5-1; size: .
DNA: TGCGCCAGCAGCACGGACAGGGTCAATGAGCAGTTCTTC; CDR3: CASSTDRVNEQFF; J: TRBJ2-1; D: TRBD1; V: TRBV5-1; size: .
DNA: TGTGCCAGTAGTATTCGGAGCGGGGGGGCGCAGTACGAGCAGTACTTC; CDR3: CASSIRSGGAQYEQYF; J: TRBJ2-7; D: TRBD2; V: TRBV19; size: .
DNA: TGTGCCAGCTCATCCTACGGGACAGGGGATAAAAAACTGTTTTTT; CDR3: CASSSYGTGDKKLFF; J: TRBJ1-4; D: TRBD1; V: TRBV18; size: .
DNA: TGTGCCAGCAGCGTAATGGGTAGCGGGGGGGCAACAGATACGCAGTATTTT; CDR3: CASSVMGSGGATDTQYF; J: TRBJ2-3; D: TRBD2; V: TRBV9; size: .
DNA: TGTGCCAGCAGTGACCCAGCGCTCGGCACAGATACGCAGTATTTT; CDR3: CASSDPALGTDTQYF; J: TRBJ2-3; D: .; V: TRBV6-4; size: few
DNA: TGTGCCAGCAGCTTAGGCCTTGGACAGAGGTACAATGAGCAGTTCTTC; CDR3: CASSLGLGQRYNEQFF; J: TRBJ2-1; D: .; V: TRBV7-2; size: .
DNA: TGTGCCAGCAGCGTGGGGGACAGGGCGATCTATGGCTACACCTTC; CDR3: CASSVGDRAIYGYTF; J: TRBJ1-2; D: TRBD1; V: TRBV9; size: .
DNA: TGTGCCAGCAGCGTAAAAGCCCACCAAGAGACCCAGTACTTC; CDR3: CASSVKAHQETQYF; J: TRBJ2-5; D: .; V: TRBV9; size: .
DNA: TGTGCCAGCAGCTTAGGAGCGGGGGCGTACAATGAGCAGTTCTTC; CDR3: CASSLGAGAYNEQFF; J: TRBJ2-1; D: TRBD2; V: TRBV7-2; size: few
DNA: TGCGCCAGCAGTCAAGCAGACAGGGGATACACCGGGGAGCTGTTTTTT; CDR3: CASSQADRGYTGELFF; J: TRBJ2-2; D: TRBD1; V: TRBV23-1; size: .
DNA: TGTGCCAGCAGCCCCGGGGACTCCCGTTCCTACAATGAGCAGTTCTTC; CDR3: CASSPGDSRSYNEQFF; J: TRBJ2-1; D: .; V: TRBV9; size: .
DNA: TGTGCCAGCAGCAGGGGGAGGACCGGGGAGCTGTTTTTT; CDR3: CASSRGRTGELFF; J: TRBJ2-2; D: .; V: TRBV27; size: .
DNA: TGTGCCATCACTAGCGGGGGGGCTAATGAGCAGTTCTTC; CDR3: CAITSGGANEQFF; J: TRBJ2-1; D: TRBD2; V: TRBV10-3; size: few
DNA: TGTGCCAGCAGCATAGCGGGGCGCTCCTACAATGAGCAGTTCTTC; CDR3: CASSIAGRSYNEQFF; J: TRBJ2-1; D: TRBD2; V: TRBV7-2; size: .
DNA: TGTGCCAGCAGCCTCCAAGCGGGGGGTATTGATACGCAGTATTTT; CDR3: CASSLQAGGIDTQYF; J: TRBJ2-3; D: TRBD2; V: TRBV6-5; size: once
DNA: TGCAGCCTCCTGACTAGCGGGAATGAGCAGTTCTTC; CDR3: CSLLTSGNEQFF; J: TRBJ2-1; D: TRBD2; V: TRBV29-1; size: few
DNA: TGTGCCAGCAGCCTGGCAAATATTTCACCCCTCCACTTT; CDR3: CASSLANISPLHF; J: TRBJ1-6; D: .; V: TRBV7-2; size: medium-sized
DNA: TGCGCCAGCAGCTCCACGGGACAGATTGAAAAACTGTTTTTT; CDR3: CASSSTGQIEKLFF; J: TRBJ1-4; D: TRBD1; V: TRBV5-1; size: few
DNA: TGTGCCATCAGGGGGGACAGGGCCGGCGATGAGCAGTTCTTC; CDR3: CAIRGDRAGDEQFF; J: TRBJ2-1; D: TRBD1; V: TRBV10-3; size: .
DNA: TGTGCCAGCAGTTTATTAGGGGGGGAGGAGGATGAAGCTTTCTTT; CDR3: CASSLLGGEEDEAFF; J: TRBJ1-1; D: .; V: TRBV27; size: .
DNA: TGCGCCAGCAGTGCCCGGATTAGGGGACAGGGATACGAGCAGTACTTC; CDR3: CASSARIRGQGYEQYF; J: TRBJ2-7; D: TRBD1; V: TRBV10-1; size: .
DNA: TGTGCCAGCAGCCAAGATCTCGCAGGGGGCTATGGCTACACCTTC; CDR3: CASSQDLAGGYGYTF; J: TRBJ1-2; D: TRBD1; V: TRBV5-4; size: .
DNA: TGTGCCAGCAGTTTCGGTGGAGTACTCTCCTACGAGCAGTACTTC; CDR3: CASSFGGVLSYEQYF; J: TRBJ2-7; D: .; V: TRBV28; size: .